A selection of T cell receptor beta chains follows, all from one sample in a study of cytomegalovirus exposure and HLA in healthy donors. Here immunoSEQ multiplex PCR was the method, and the copy in TCRdb shows in-frame clones only, minus some. The repertoire holds about 140,000 clones, with 70% to 80% as singletons. Sequenced sample: PBMCs. The receptors derive from a woman younger than 35 in good health and CMV-seropositive. Each CDR3 is given with its conserved first and last residue. A D gene is named only where the DNA matches it firmly. Expanded clones get a size class; other rows say once, few or many, or leave the size out.

j_call d_call clone_size v_call cdr3_nt cdr3_aa
TRBJ2-1 TRBD1 - TRBV18 TGTGCCAGCTCCCCCCGAGGTACAGGGGGTGAGCAGTTCTTC CASSPRGTGGEQFF
TRBJ2-7 - few TRBV27 TGTGCCAGCAGTTCGAACAGGCGCTCCTACGAGCAGTACTTC CASSSNRRSYEQYF
TRBJ1-2 - few TRBV14 TGTGCCAGCAGCCAAGGACCAGGATATTATGGCTACACCTTC CASSQGPGYYGYTF
TRBJ1-2 - once TRBV2 TGTGCCAGCAGTGAGGGAGGGTCTAAGGACTATGGCTACACCTTC CASSEGGSKDYGYTF
TRBJ1-2 TRBD1 - TRBV7-2 TGTGCCAGCAGCCCTTGGACAGGGGAGGCATACTATGGCTACACCTTC CASSPWTGEAYYGYTF
TRBJ2-7 - few TRBV6-6 TGTGCCAGCAGTCTAAAGGGGGGGGACAACTACGAGCAGTACTTC CASSLKGGDNYEQYF
TRBJ2-7 TRBD1 - TRBV7-9 TGTGCCAGCAGCTTAGGGACAGGGGGGTCGGAGCAGTACTTC CASSLGTGGSEQYF
TRBJ1-3 - - TRBV6-5 TGTGCCAGCACGGGGGGACACTCTGGAAACACCATATATTTT CASTGGHSGNTIYF
TRBJ2-5 TRBD2 - TRBV15 TGTGCCACCAGCAGAGATGCTAACGGGGGGGCAGAGACCCAGTACTTC CATSRDANGGAETQYF
TRBJ1-1 TRBD1 - TRBV15 TGTGCCACCAGCGGCGGGGACAGGGTGTCCACTGAAGCTTTCTTT CATSGGDRVSTEAFF
TRBJ1-2 TRBD1 - TRBV7-8 TGTGCCAGCAGCCCGAGACAGGGGCCAGCAAACTATGGCTACACCTTC CASSPRQGPANYGYTF